This T cell receptor beta chain was found in a study of blood T cells in healthy people across ages. Study results and limitations: It was the long-lived donors that had more naive CD4+ cells and higher diversity than aged donors. A strong correlation was found between TCR beta diversity and the percentage of naive T cells.

It was with a sample-barcoded 5' primer and a J-beta primer mix that a second PCR of about 6 to 12 cycles was run. Sequencing of every sample gave 2.5 million or more CDR3-containing paired-end reads. TCRdb ran MiXCR on the 5' RACE reads and lists one entry per CDR3 protein. In the table there are some 1.7 million distinct CDR3 sequences, 28% of which are singletons. The CDR3 contains 14 residues. V shed 3 bases and J shed 8 bases, with 16 bases lying between them. The germline V gene has CDR1 SEHNR and CDR2 FQNEAQ (reference sequence). This clonotype appeared a few times. Its cognate antigen is unknown. Peripheral blood from each donor was collected in a volume of about 9.9 milliliters.

The chain combines TRBV7-9 with TRBJ1-2; D remains unclear. The sequence came from a woman in her 30s in good health. The source material was blood. The CDR3 is CASSFPDTSRGYTF. The CDR3 DNA reads as TGTGCCAGCAGCTTCCCCGACACGTCGAGGGGCTACACCTTC.